The 10 T cell receptor beta chains below come from one sample, sequenced in a study of blood T cell repertoires in COVID-19. The method was immunoSEQ multiplex PCR; TCRdb's version includes in-frame clones alone and lacks a portion of them. The data show 200,000 to 300,000 clones, around four fifths seen once. The sequencing sample was made of peripheral blood. These receptors were taken from a woman between 55 and 75 years old with active or convalescent COVID-19.

The rearrangement uses TRBV11-2 and TRBJ1-6; D remains ambiguous. Germline V gene sequence: CDR1 SGHAT, CDR2 FQNNGV. The V gene lost 4 bases and the J gene lost 9 bases, with 16 bases spanning the gap. CDR3 size: 15 residues. The chain's CDR3 is CASSSDKRGGSPLHF. The CDR3 nucleotides read TGTGCCAGCAGCTCAGACAAACGAGGTGGTTCACCCCTCCACTTT.

The chain joins TRBV6-1 to TRBJ1-5; D remains ambiguous. This CDR3 comprises 14 residues. V lost 1 base and J 2 bases, leaving 6 bases between the germline ends. CDR1 and CDR2 from the germline V gene are MNHNS and SASEGT. CDR3 region: CASSEEQGNQPQHF. The CDR3 DNA reads TGTGCCAGCAGTGAAGAGCAGGGCAATCAGCCCCAGCATTTT.

The V and J genes are TRBV14 and TRBJ2-1; perhaps TRBD2 as D (6 bases). Germline assignment: CDR1 SGHDN and CDR2 FVKESK. Trimming stripped 4 bases from V and 4 bases from J, with 17 bases between. CDR3 size: 16 residues. The CDR3 bases are TGTGCCAGCAGCCCGAGCGGGCGACCTATTTACAATGAGCAGTTCTTC. It codes for CASSPSGRPIYNEQFF.

V is TRBV29-1 and J is TRBJ2-2; TRBD2 is a possible D gene (6 bases). From germline, CDR1 is SQVTM and CDR2 ANQGSEA. The CDR3 sequence is 14 residues long. Trimming took off 6 bases at V and 4 bases at J, with 15 bases between the two ends. The CDR3 DNA follows: TGCAGCGTAGGAGTTCGCGGGGTCACCGGGGAGCTGTTTTTT. The encoded protein is CSVGVRGVTGELFF.

The chain couples TRBV9 to TRBJ1-1; D gene uncertain. V was clipped by 4 bases and J by 0 bases, with 10 bases between them. There are 14 residues in the CDR3. From germline, CDR1 is SGDLS and CDR2 YYNGEE. The chain's CDR3 is CASSISSVNTEAFF. The CDR3 region has the DNA TGTGCCAGCAGCATTTCAAGCGTGAACACTGAAGCTTTCTTT.

The rearrangement uses TRBV5-1 and TRBJ2-5; TRBD1 matches 10 bases. The J segment lost 2 bases and the V segment lost 4 bases, leaving 8 bases of the junction unmatched. Germline-derived CDR1 and CDR2 are SGHRS and YFSETQ. The CDR3 has 16 residues. The CDR3 loop is CASSTRQGAGQETQYF. CDR3 coding DNA: TGCGCCAGCAGCACCAGACAGGGGGCAGGGCAAGAGACCCAGTACTTC.

The V call is TRBV19, the J call TRBJ2-1, with 8 bases that match TRBD2. The CDR3 length is 15 residues. Germline V gene lookup returns CDR1 LNHDA and CDR2 SQIVND (reference sequence). The trim removed 2 bases at V and 6 bases at J, leaving 6 bases unmatched. The CDR3 is CASSIQPGGINEQFF. In DNA, the CDR3 is TGTGCCAGTAGTATACAGCCGGGAGGGATCAATGAGCAGTTCTTC.

The chain employs TRBV19 and TRBJ2-7; tentatively, D is TRBD2 (5 bases). Germline CDR1 and CDR2: LNHDA and SQIVND (reference sequence). The CDR3 is made up of 13 amino acids. V gave up 4 bases and J gave up 3 bases, with 10 bases separating them. CDR3 nucleotides: TGTGCCAGTAGTAAATTAGCGCACTACGAGCAGTACTTC. Protein sequence: CASSKLAHYEQYF.

In this sample, this clone turned up once. This chain connects TRBV24-1 to TRBJ2-3, with 8 bases matching TRBD1. This CDR3 spans 16 amino acids. The germline gives CDR1 KGHDR, CDR2 SFDVKD. Trimming cost V 4 bases and J 1 base; bases outside gene matches: 6. The CDR3 sequence: CATSDPRTGRTDTQYF. CDR3 nucleotide sequence: TGTGCCACCAGTGACCCCCGGACAGGGCGCACAGATACGCAGTATTTT.

Details on this clone: Other DNA sequences in this sample translate to the same CDR3. This rearrangement joins TRBV5-1 to TRBJ1-2; the match to TRBD1 covers 7 bases. The J segment lost 3 bases and the V segment lost 6 bases, leaving 5 bases of the junction unmatched. This CDR3 contains 13 residues. The germline V gene encodes CDR1 SGHRS and CDR2 YFSETQ. CDR3 nucleotide sequence: TGCGCCAGCACAGGTACAGGGGACTATGGCTACACCTTC. Protein sequence: CASTGTGDYGYTF.